This T cell receptor (beta chain) was observed in a study of breast tumors, draining lymph nodes, adjacent tissues. Per the germline V gene, CDR1 is SGHNT and CDR2 is YYREEE (reference sequence). The germline V and J ends were trimmed by 2 bases and 4 bases, with 9 bases remaining between them. CDR3 length: 13 amino acids. Study-wide results and caveats: Luminal-like breast cancer showed significantly higher tumor–nontumor repertoire similarity than basal-like. Tumor T cell lymph node origin was a supported hypothesis, not proven. Compared with lymph nodes, tumors were less diverse; compared with nontumor tissue, more. Data fit most tumor T cells coming from lymph node, expanding in tumor.

The lymph nodes were axillary draining lymph nodes from breast cancer patients. This clonotype has a handful of counts. Its antigen remains unidentified. A read error may be the cause here, since a much bigger clone is one base away. TCRdb recomputed calls from the multiplex PCR reads with MiXCR, one row per CDR3 protein. The sample has about 270,000 distinct CDR3 sequences, around 31% seen once. V gene TRBV5-4 combines with J gene TRBJ1-2; D remains unclear. The origin of this receptor is a female donor with breast cancer. Some clones in this sample may be carry-over from other donors' samples. Sequenced: axillary lymph node tissue. The DNA of the CDR3 is TGTGCCAGCAGCTTAGGAGCTACCTATGGCTACACCTTC. It codes for CASSLGATYGYTF.